This T cell receptor (beta chain) was profiled in a study of cytomegalovirus exposure and HLA in healthy donors. Concerning this clone itself: The antigen remains unidentified.

The PCR contained 60 Vbeta and 13 Jbeta primers. Repertoires were generated with immunoSEQ multiplex PCR, while TCRdb's copy carries only in-frame clones and drops some. The sample records about 110,000 clones, 81% being singletons. Study findings and constraints: Later work showed greater clonal expansion in HLA-associated TCR beta chains than in equally common others. Cytomegalovirus-associated TCR beta chains were listed, numbering 150 to 200. It was assumed in the presence/absence analyses that sequencing depth was roughly uniform across donors.

V lost 7 bases, J lost 4 bases, and 19 bases stayed unmatched. Per the germline V gene, CDR1 is ENHRY and CDR2 is SYGVKD. This CDR3 contains 18 residues. This sequence originates from a woman under 40 in good health and CMV-seronegative. Sample: PBMCs. V usage is TRBV10-3 and J usage is TRBJ2-1; TRBD2 matches 7 bases. The CDR3 DNA is TGTGCCATCACTCGGACTAGAGGACCCAGCGTCATTTACAATGAGCAGTTCTTC. Its protein is CAITRTRGPSVIYNEQFF.